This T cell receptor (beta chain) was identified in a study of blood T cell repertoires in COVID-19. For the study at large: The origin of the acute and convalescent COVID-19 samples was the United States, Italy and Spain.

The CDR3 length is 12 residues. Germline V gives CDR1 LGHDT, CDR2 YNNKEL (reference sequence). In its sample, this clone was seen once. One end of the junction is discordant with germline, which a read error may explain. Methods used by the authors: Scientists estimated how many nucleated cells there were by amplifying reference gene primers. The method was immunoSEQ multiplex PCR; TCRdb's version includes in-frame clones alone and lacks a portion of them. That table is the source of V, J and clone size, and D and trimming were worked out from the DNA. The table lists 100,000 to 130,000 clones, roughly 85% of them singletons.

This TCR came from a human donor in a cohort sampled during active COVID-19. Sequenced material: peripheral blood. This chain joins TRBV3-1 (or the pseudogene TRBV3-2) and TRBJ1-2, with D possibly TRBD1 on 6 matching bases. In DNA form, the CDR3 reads TGTGCCAGCAGCCAAGTAGGGGGTGGGGAAAGCTTC. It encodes CASSQVGGGESF.